This T cell receptor (beta chain) was captured in a study of blood T cell repertoires in COVID-19. The CDR3 runs to 17 residues. Germline CDR1 ENHRY, CDR2 SYGVKD. The ends lost 0 bases at V and 7 bases at J; junction bases unmatched: 14. The study recruited people aged about 18 to 95 years across approximately 24 US areas. Categorization into cohorts depended on clinical history that participants reported. Measured with immunoSEQ multiplex PCR; TCRdb has only the in-frame clones, and not every one. This table has fewer than 250,000 clones, about 86% appearing once. Sequencing was carried out using PBMCs or T cells enriched from blood (not recorded which). The chain is built from TRBV10-3 and TRBJ1-2, with TRBD1 matching 7 bases. The clonotype comes from a woman between 35 and 50 years old with acute COVID-19. CDR3 bases: TGTGCCATCAGTGAGTCGAGAGGGGGCAGGCAGAGTGGTGGCTACACCTTC. Translation: CAISESRGGRQSGGYTF.